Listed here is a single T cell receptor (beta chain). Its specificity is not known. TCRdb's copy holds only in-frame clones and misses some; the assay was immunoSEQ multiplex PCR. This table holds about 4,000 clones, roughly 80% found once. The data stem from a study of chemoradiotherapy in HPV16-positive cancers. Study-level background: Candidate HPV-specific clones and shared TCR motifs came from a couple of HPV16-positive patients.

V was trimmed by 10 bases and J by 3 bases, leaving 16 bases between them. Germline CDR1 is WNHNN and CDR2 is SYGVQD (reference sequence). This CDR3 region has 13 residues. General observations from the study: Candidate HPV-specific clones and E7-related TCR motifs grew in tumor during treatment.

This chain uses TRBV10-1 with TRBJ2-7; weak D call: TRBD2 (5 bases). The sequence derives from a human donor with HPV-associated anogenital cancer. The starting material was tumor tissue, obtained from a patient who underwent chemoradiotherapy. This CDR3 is CATPGSAGYEQYF. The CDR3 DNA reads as TGCGCCACTCCAGGTAGTGCGGGCTACGAGCAGTACTTC.